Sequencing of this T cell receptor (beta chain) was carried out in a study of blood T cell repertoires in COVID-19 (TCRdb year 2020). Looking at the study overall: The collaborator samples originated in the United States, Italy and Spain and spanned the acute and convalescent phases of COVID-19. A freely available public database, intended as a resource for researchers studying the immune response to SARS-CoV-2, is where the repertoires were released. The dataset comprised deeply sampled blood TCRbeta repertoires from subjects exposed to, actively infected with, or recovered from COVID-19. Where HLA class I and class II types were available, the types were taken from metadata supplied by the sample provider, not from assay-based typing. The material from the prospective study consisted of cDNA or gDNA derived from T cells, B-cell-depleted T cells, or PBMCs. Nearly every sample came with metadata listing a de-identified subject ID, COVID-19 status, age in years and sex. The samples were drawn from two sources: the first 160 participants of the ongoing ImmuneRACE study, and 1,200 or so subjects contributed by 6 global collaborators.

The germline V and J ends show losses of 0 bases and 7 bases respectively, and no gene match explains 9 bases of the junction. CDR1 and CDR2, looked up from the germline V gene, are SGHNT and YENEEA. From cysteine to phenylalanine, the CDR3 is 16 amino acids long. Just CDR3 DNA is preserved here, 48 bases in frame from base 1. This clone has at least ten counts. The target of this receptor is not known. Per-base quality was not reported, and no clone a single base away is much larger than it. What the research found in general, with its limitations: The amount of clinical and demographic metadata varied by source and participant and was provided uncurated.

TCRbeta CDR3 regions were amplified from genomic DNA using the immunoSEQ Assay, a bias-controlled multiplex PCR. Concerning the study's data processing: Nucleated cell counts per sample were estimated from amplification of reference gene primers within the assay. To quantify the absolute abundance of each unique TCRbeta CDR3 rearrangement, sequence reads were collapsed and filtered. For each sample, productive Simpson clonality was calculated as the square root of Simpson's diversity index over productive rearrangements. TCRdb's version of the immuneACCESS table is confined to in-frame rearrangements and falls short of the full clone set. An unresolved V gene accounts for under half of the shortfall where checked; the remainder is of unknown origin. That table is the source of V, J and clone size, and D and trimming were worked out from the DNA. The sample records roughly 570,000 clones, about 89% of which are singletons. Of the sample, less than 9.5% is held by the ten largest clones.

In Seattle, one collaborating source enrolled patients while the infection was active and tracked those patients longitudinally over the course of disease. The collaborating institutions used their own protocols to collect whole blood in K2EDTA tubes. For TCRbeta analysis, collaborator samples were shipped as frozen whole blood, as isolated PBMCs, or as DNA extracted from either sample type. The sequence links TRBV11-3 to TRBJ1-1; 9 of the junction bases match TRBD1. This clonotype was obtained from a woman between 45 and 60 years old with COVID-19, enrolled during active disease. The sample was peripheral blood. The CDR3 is CASSLDGRTGEDEAFF. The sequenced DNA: TGTGCCAGCAGCTTAGATGGTAGGACAGGGGAGGATGAAGCTTTCTTT. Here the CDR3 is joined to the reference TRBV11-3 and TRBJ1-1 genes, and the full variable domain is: EAGVVQSPRYKIIEKKQPVAFWCNPISGHNTLYWYLQNLGQGPELLIRYENEEAVDDSQLPKDRFSAERLKGVDSTLKIQPAELGDSAVYLCASSLDGRTGEDEAFFGQGTRLTVV.